This is a list of T cell receptor beta chains from one sample in a study of cytomegalovirus exposure and HLA in healthy donors. Measured with immunoSEQ multiplex PCR; TCRdb has only the in-frame clones, and not every one. Of about 110,000 clones listed, roughly 80% are singletons. The sample consisted of PBMCs. The receptors were gathered from a man aged 25 to 45 in good health and CMV-seropositive. Both conserved end residues are part of each CDR3. A D gene is named only where the DNA matches it firmly. Size is stated for part of the rows, as once, few or many counts, or as a class when the clone is expanded.

cdr3_nt	cdr3_aa	d_call	v_call	j_call	clone_size
TGTGCCAGCAGCTTCCAGGGACACGATTCACCCCTCCACTTT	CASSFQGHDSPLHF	NA	TRBV5-6	TRBJ1-6	NA
TGTGCCAGCAGTTTAAACACTGGGGCCAACGTCCTGACTTTC	CASSLNTGANVLTF	NA	TRBV28	TRBJ2-6	NA
TGTGCCAGCAGCGCCGGGACAGGGCCAGAGACCCAGTACTTC	CASSAGTGPETQYF	TRBD1	TRBV5-4	TRBJ2-5	NA
TGTGCCAGCAGCCAAGGACGGCGGGGGGGCTGGGTCGCAGATACGCAGTATTTT	CASSQGRRGGWVADTQYF	TRBD2	TRBV14	TRBJ2-3	NA
TGTGCCAGCAGCTTATCTAGCTCAGATACGCAGTATTTT	CASSLSSSDTQYF	NA	TRBV7-2	TRBJ2-3	once
TGTGCCATCAGTCCGCAGGGGAGTTATGAAAAACTGTTTTTT	CAISPQGSYEKLFF	NA	TRBV10-3	TRBJ1-4	NA
TGTGCCAGCACCCGGGGAAGCGGGGGGGCCCGAGATACGCAGTATTTT	CASTRGSGGARDTQYF	TRBD2	TRBV27	TRBJ2-3	NA
TGTGCCTGGAGTGCAGTCAGGGGGCTAGGTGGCTACACCTTC	CAWSAVRGLGGYTF	TRBD1	TRBV30	TRBJ1-2	NA
TGTGCCGGCAGTGACTCTAGCACAGGCGGATACGAGCAGTACTTC	CAGSDSSTGGYEQYF	NA	TRBV6-4	TRBJ2-7	NA
TGCGCCAGCAGTGAGGCCGGGACAGGGGGCAGTCGACGGACTGAAGCTTTCTTT	CASSEAGTGGSRRTEAFF	TRBD1	TRBV10-1	TRBJ1-1	NA
TGTGCCAGCAGCTCGATTTCAGGGAAATACGAGCAGTACTTC	CASSSISGKYEQYF	NA	TRBV7-6	TRBJ2-7	NA
TGTGCCAGCACCCTTCTGTCCCAGGGAAACTATGGCTACACCTTC	CASTLLSQGNYGYTF	NA	TRBV2	TRBJ1-2	NA
TGTGCCAGCAGCCCCAGACTGCTTGGTAGCTCCTACAATGAGCAGTTCTTC	CASSPRLLGSSYNEQFF	NA	TRBV7-3	TRBJ2-1	NA
TGTGCCAGTAGTATTGACAGGGCAGGCAATCAGCCCCAGCATTTT	CASSIDRAGNQPQHF	TRBD1	TRBV19	TRBJ1-5	NA
TGTGCCAGCAGCCGCCTCGTGGGCCAGGCAGATACGCAGTATTTT	CASSRLVGQADTQYF	NA	TRBV5-6	TRBJ2-3	once
TGTGCCAGTAGTATGCGGGTGAACACTGAAGCTTTCTTT	CASSMRVNTEAFF	NA	TRBV19	TRBJ1-1	NA
TGTGCCACCGGGACAGGTGGTTCATTCTATGGCTACACCTTC	CATGTGGSFYGYTF	TRBD1	TRBV15	TRBJ1-2	NA
TGTGCCAGTAGTACCCCATCTAATGAAAAACTGTTTTTT	CASSTPSNEKLFF	NA	TRBV19	TRBJ1-4	NA
TGTGCCAGCAGTTCGCATAGCGGGGGGGCGATTGAGCAGTTCTTC	CASSSHSGGAIEQFF	TRBD2	TRBV27	TRBJ2-1	NA
TGCGCCAGCAGCCTCCGGGGGGTCACGAACACTGAAGCTTTCTTT	CASSLRGVTNTEAFF	NA	TRBV4-1	TRBJ1-1	NA
TGTGCCAGTAGTAGGAGCGGAAACACCATATATTTT	CASSRSGNTIYF	NA	TRBV19	TRBJ1-3	NA
TGTGCCAGCAGCCCAAGGGGACTAGCGGGGGGTTTGAGCACAGATACGCAGTATTTT	CASSPRGLAGGLSTDTQYF	TRBD2	TRBV7-9	TRBJ2-3	NA
TGTTCCAGCAGCCCATACCTGGGGCTCGGGGAAAAACTGTTTTTT	CSSSPYLGLGEKLFF	NA	TRBV7-9	TRBJ1-4	NA
TGTGCCAGTAGTATAGTTTCCACAGGGTGGTGGATGAACACTGAAGCTTTCTTT	CASSIVSTGWWMNTEAFF	NA	TRBV19	TRBJ1-1	few
TGTGCCAGCAGCCCCCCCGGGACTAGCGGTTCCTACGAGCAGTACTTC	CASSPPGTSGSYEQYF	TRBD2	TRBV5-5	TRBJ2-7	NA
TGTGCCAGTAGGAGGACTAGCGGGGGGGCCGCGAATGAGCAGTTCTTC	CASRRTSGGAANEQFF	TRBD2	TRBV19	TRBJ2-1	few
TGTGCCAGCAGCGTAGCCCCATTTATTACAGGAGACTATGGCTACACCTTC	CASSVAPFITGDYGYTF	NA	TRBV9	TRBJ1-2	NA
TGTGCCAGCAGTGAAAAAACGGGGGGTGGGGAGACCCAGTACTTC	CASSEKTGGGETQYF	TRBD2	TRBV2	TRBJ2-5	NA
TGTGCCAGCAGTCCGGACAGGGAGGCTTCACCCCTCCACTTT	CASSPDREASPLHF	TRBD1	TRBV6-5	TRBJ1-6	NA
TGTGCCAGTAAAATCAAAGGGGGCGGTATTGAGCAGTTCTTC	CASKIKGGGIEQFF	TRBD1	TRBV19	TRBJ2-1	once
TGTGCCACACGGGGTGAGGACTTAGACAATCAGCCCCAGCATTTT	CATRGEDLDNQPQHF	NA	TRBV10-3	TRBJ1-5	NA
TGTGCCAGCAGCCCAGGGACAGGGAGAAGGGGCTCCTACGAGCAGTACTTC	CASSPGTGRRGSYEQYF	TRBD1	TRBV14	TRBJ2-7	NA
TGCGCCAGCAGCCAGAAAAGCGGGGGGTACGGGGAGCTGTTTTTT	CASSQKSGGYGELFF	TRBD2	TRBV5-1	TRBJ2-2	NA
TGTGCCAGTAGTATACAGACAGGTATTGGGGAGACCCAGTACTTC	CASSIQTGIGETQYF	NA	TRBV19	TRBJ2-5	NA
TGTGCCAGTAGCGCCGGGACACCGAACACTGAAGCTTTCTTT	CASSAGTPNTEAFF	NA	TRBV19	TRBJ1-1	once
TGTGCCAGCAGCCCTGGGGCGCGAAGCGATTACGAGCAGTACTTC	CASSPGARSDYEQYF	NA	TRBV5-6	TRBJ2-7	NA
TGTGCCAGCAGCTTAAGGCGGGGGGGTTCCTACAATGAGCAGTTCTTC	CASSLRRGGSYNEQFF	TRBD2	TRBV7-6	TRBJ2-1	few